The clone carrying this T cell receptor (beta chain) was observed a single time. Antigen: not known. Together with a sample-barcoded 5' primer, a J-beta primer mix was included in a second PCR lasting about 6 to 11 cycles. No fewer than 2.5 million CDR3-containing paired-end reads came from each sample. Each CDR3 protein gets one entry after TCRdb re-called the 5' RACE reads with MiXCR. The table has 1.5 million or so distinct CDR3 sequences, around 40% seen once. This entry belongs to a study of blood T cells in healthy people across ages. The study's findings and limits: The authors considered diversity estimates from one million T cells to be underestimates.

Germline CDR1 and CDR2: SGHKS and YYEKEE (reference sequence). There are 16 residues in the CDR3. The receptor's source is a woman aged 18-29 years in good health. The chain joins TRBV5-5 to TRBJ2-1; no clear D gene. The end of the DNA fits TRBJ2-7 better, so the J call may be wrong. The sample taken for sequencing was blood. The CDR3 reads CASSLSISLALNEQYF. Written as DNA, the CDR3 is TGTGCCAGCAGCTTGTCAATTAGTTTAGCATTGAATGAGCAGTACTTC.